Following are 5 T cell receptor beta chains from one sample sequenced in a study of CD8 T cells in ankylosing spondylitis. TCRdb used MiXCR to reprocess the 5' RACE reads, holding one entry per CDR3 protein. The table lists 350,000 or so distinct CDR3 sequences, around a tenth of them singletons. The material sequenced was blood, either unsorted or a sorted T cell fraction (not recorded which). The receptors derive from a female donor with ankylosing spondylitis or in good health (not recorded which).

With regard to this clonotype: Relative to the germline gene, one junction end is altered; a read error may explain this. The rearrangement uses TRBV5-1 and TRBJ2-7; either TRBD1 or TRBD2 may supply D (8 bases each). The CDR3 loop spans 13 amino acids. Germline loops: CDR1 SGHRS, CDR2 YFSETQ. The CDR3 reads CAISLAGQAEQYF. CDR3 DNA sequence: TGCGCCATCAGCTTAGCGGGACAGGCAGAGCAGTACTTC.

V is TRBV7-2 and J is TRBJ2-3; no reliable D call. Trimming cost V 3 bases and J 4 bases, with 5 bases left between them. Germline CDR1 SGHTA, CDR2 FQGNSA. This CDR3 contains 12 residues. CDR3 DNA sequence: TGTGCCAGCAGCTTCTTTCCAGATACGCAGTATTTT. Translation gives CASSFFPDTQYF.

This clonotype showed up just a few times. V is TRBV16 and J is TRBJ2-1; unclear D gene. The CDR3 extends over 12 amino acids. Between the trimmed V and J ends, which lost 4 bases and 10 bases, there was a span of 11 bases. Germline CDR1 reads KGHSY; CDR2 reads FQNENV. CDR3 nucleotide sequence: TGTGCCAGCAGCCGAATAATGGGAGAGCAGTTCTTC. Its translation: CASSRIMGEQFF.

The chain recombines TRBV27 with TRBJ1-1; D is unclear. Trimming took 10 bases from V and 10 from J, leaving 19 bases between them. CDR3 length: 12 residues. Per germline, CDR1 MNHEY and CDR2 SMNVEV (reference sequence). Here the CDR3 reads CATEPFKLPAFF. The CDR3 DNA follows: TGTGCCACCGAGCCTTTTAAGTTACCAGCTTTCTTT.

This clonotype was picked up a small number of times. The chain recombines TRBV15 with TRBJ2-3, with no clear D. The V gene lost 2 bases and the J gene lost 6 bases, with 9 bases spanning the gap. The CDR3 totals 13 residues. CDR1 and CDR2 (germline): LNHNV, YYDKDF (reference sequence). The CDR3 nucleotides are TGTGCCACCAGCAGAACACTTGGGGATACGCAGTATTTT. Translated, it gives CATSRTLGDTQYF.